This record concerns one T cell receptor (beta chain) sequence. No antigen is known for it. The protocol was immunoSEQ multiplex PCR, while the TCRdb copy is restricted to in-frame clones and leaves out a portion. The sample lists hundreds of thousands of clones, around 77% occurring once. Trimming shortened V by 2 bases and J by 2 bases, and 7 bases separated the two germline ends. The length of the CDR3 is 13 residues. Germline V gene lookup returns CDR1 MNHEY and CDR2 SVGAGI. This record comes from a study of shared clonotypes between healthy human individuals. Study details: The cohort had two women and three men, ages 18 to 49.

Unsorted samples drew genomic DNA from about 90 million PBMCs. General study results and limits: Among donors, the sharing of clonotypes was expected to be influenced by sequencing depth.

The rearrangement joins TRBV6-5 to TRBJ2-7; D is unresolved. Specimen: PBMCs. The sequence was collected from a woman aged 40-49 years in good health. Some clones in this sample may be carry-over from other donors' samples. The CDR3 here is CASSYAAAYEQYF. CDR3 bases: TGTGCCAGCAGTTACGCGGCAGCCTACGAGCAGTACTTC.